Below, 24 T cell receptor beta chains from the same sample are listed, as sequenced in a study of blood T cell repertoires in COVID-19. Produced via immunoSEQ multiplex PCR; TCRdb's table is partial and in-frame only. The data contain around 300,000 clones, roughly 86% of them singletons. Sequences were obtained from peripheral blood. Every receptor here comes from a man younger than 35 with active or convalescent COVID-19.

V usage is TRBV5-4 and J usage is TRBJ1-6, with D unclear. This CDR3 region has 16 residues. The germline V and J ends were trimmed by 5 bases and 0 bases, with 12 bases remaining between them. Germline loops: CDR1 SGHNT, CDR2 YYREEE (reference sequence). CDR3 coding DNA: TGTGCCAGCAGGTTCACCCGTAGCTCCTATAATTCACCCCTCCACTTT. This codes for CASRFTRSSYNSPLHF.

The chain employs TRBV11-2 and TRBJ2-1; 14 positions match TRBD2. V was pared by 5 bases and J by 3 bases, with 3 bases of the junction left unmatched. The CDR3 loop spans 16 amino acids. Germline loops: CDR1 SGHAT, CDR2 FQNNGV. CDR3 DNA: TGTGCCAGCAGCCAGGGACTAGCGGGGGACTACAATGAGCAGTTCTTC. Its protein is CASSQGLAGDYNEQFF.

The gene calls are TRBV11-2 and TRBJ1-3; D unresolved. Germline V gene sequence: CDR1 SGHAT, CDR2 FQNNGV. There are 14 residues in the CDR3. V lost 7 bases, J lost 1 base, and 11 bases lay in between. DNA of the CDR3: TGTGCCAGCAACCCGGGTTTTTCTGGAAACACCATATATTTT. Amino acids: CASNPGFSGNTIYF.

The chain joins TRBV11-3 to TRBJ2-1; perhaps TRBD2 as D (5 bases). V lost 5 bases and J lost 7, with 9 bases in between. The CDR3 contains 12 residues. Germline loops: CDR1 SGHNT, CDR2 YENEEA. The CDR3 coding sequence is TGTGCCAGCAGCGCCCGCGGGAATGAGCAGTTCTTC. Translating gives CASSARGNEQFF.

The V call is TRBV24-1, the J call TRBJ2-5; TRBD1 aligns across 7 bases. CDR3 length: 13 residues. The germline V gene encodes CDR1 KGHDR and CDR2 SFDVKD. V dropped 6 bases and J dropped 5; count of bases not matched to a gene: 5. CDR3 region: CATSQGDVETQYF. The CDR3 nucleotides are TGTGCCACCAGTCAGGGGGACGTTGAGACCCAGTACTTC.

This clone was counted only a few times. The chain combines TRBV13 with TRBJ1-2; 7 bases match TRBD1. Germline V lookup: CDR1 PRHDT, CDR2 FYEKMQ (reference sequence). The CDR3 sequence is 15 residues long. V lost 1 base, J lost 2 bases, and 4 bases stayed unmatched. The CDR3 nucleotides read TGTGCCAGCAGCTTAGATGCGGGACAGAACTATGGCTACACCTTC. This translates into CASSLDAGQNYGYTF.

V usage is TRBV5-5 and J usage is TRBJ2-7; D ambiguous. There are 15 residues in the CDR3. CDR1 is SGHKS, CDR2 YYEKEE, per germline (reference sequence). The V end was cut by 0 bases, the J end by 0 bases, with 10 bases between. CDR3 in DNA: TGTGCCAGCAGCTTGGTGGCAGGCTTCTCCTACGAGCAGTACTTC. Its translation is CASSLVAGFSYEQYF.

This clone was counted a few times. This chain joins TRBV27 and TRBJ2-5; D might be TRBD1 (6 bases). CDR3 size: 15 residues. V was shortened by 6 bases and J by 2 bases, with 16 bases between the two germline ends. The germline gives CDR1 MNHEY, CDR2 SMNVEV (reference sequence). The DNA of the CDR3 is TGTGCCAGCAGCCAGGGACAATTTGCACAAGAGACCCAGTACTTC. Translation gives CASSQGQFAQETQYF.

The chain combines TRBV4-1 with TRBJ2-1; 8 bases are shared with TRBD2. This CDR3 has 16 residues. Per germline, CDR1 MGHRA and CDR2 YSYEKL. J gave up 8 bases and V 6 bases, and 15 bases lay outside the gene matches. As DNA, the CDR3 is TGCGCCAGCAGACCTAACCCAGCGGGGGACCTCGATGAGCAGTTCTTC. The encoded protein is CASRPNPAGDLDEQFF.

The chain employs TRBV19 and TRBJ1-1; D is perhaps TRBD1 (5 bases). The V gene's germline CDR1 is LNHDA and CDR2 SQIVND (reference sequence). V was pared by 5 bases and J by 11 bases, with 12 bases between. The CDR3 is made up of 11 amino acids. In DNA, the CDR3 is TGTGCCAGTAGTGAAGGACAAGGTGCTTTCTTT. This sequence encodes CASSEGQGAFF.

The chain is built from TRBV10-3 and TRBJ2-3; TRBD2 agrees at 7 bases. This CDR3 comprises 14 residues. Germline V gene lookup returns CDR1 ENHRY and CDR2 SYGVKD. The V gene end was trimmed by 7 bases and the J gene end by 3 bases; junction bases not matched to a gene: 7. The CDR3 nucleotides are TGTGCCATCAAACCCGGGACTACAACAGATACGCAGTATTTT. Its translation is CAIKPGTTTDTQYF.

V and J are TRBV19 and TRBJ2-1; 9 positions agree with TRBD2. Germline-derived CDR1 and CDR2 are LNHDA and SQIVND (reference sequence). The trim removed 3 bases at V and 9 bases at J, leaving 6 bases unmatched. The CDR3 consists of 14 residues. The CDR3: CASSMLAGVGEQFF. Written as DNA, the CDR3 is TGTGCCAGTAGTATGTTAGCGGGGGTCGGTGAGCAGTTCTTC.

The CDR3 nucleotides read TGTGCCAGTAGTATCGGGAGAGTCGCCTACAATCAGCCCCAGCATTTT. Translation: CASSIGRVAYNQPQHF. V is TRBV19 and J is TRBJ1-5, with no clear D. Germline CDR1 reads LNHDA; CDR2 reads SQIVND (reference sequence). The V and J ends lost 3 bases and 3 bases respectively, with 15 bases between them. The CDR3 spans 16 residues. Supplemented by reference TRBV19 and TRBJ1-5, the full variable domain reads DGGITQSPKYLFRKEGQNVTLSCEQNLNHDAMYWYRQDPGQGLRLIYYSQIVNDFQKGDIAEGYSVSREKKESFPLTVTSAQKNPTAFYLCASSIGRVAYNQPQHFGDGTRLSIL.

The genes are TRBV19 and TRBJ1-6, with 9 bases identical to TRBD1. V shed 4 bases, J shed 9 bases, and the junction held 1 base outside the gene matches. This CDR3 contains 13 residues. Looked up from germline, CDR1 is LNHDA and CDR2 is SQIVND (reference sequence). The CDR3 DNA reads as TGTGCCAGTAGTAGACAGGGGGTTTCACCCCTCCACTTT. Translated: CASSRQGVSPLHF.

This CDR3 is CASSLQQLTNEKLFF. As DNA, the CDR3 is TGTGCCAGCAGCTTGCAACAGCTAACTAATGAAAAACTGTTTTTT. V usage is TRBV11-2 and J usage is TRBJ1-4; the D is unclear. The V and J ends lost 3 bases and 1 base respectively, with 9 bases between them. Germline loops: CDR1 SGHAT, CDR2 FQNNGV. There are 15 residues in the CDR3.

The chain combines TRBV5-1 with TRBJ2-1, with TRBD1 matching over 9 bases. This CDR3 has 16 amino acids. Germline V gives CDR1 SGHRS, CDR2 YFSETQ. V lost 2 bases and J lost 8; bases outside the gene matches: 11. This CDR3 is CASSLENRGRWDEQFF. Written as DNA, the CDR3 is TGCGCCAGCAGCTTAGAAAACAGGGGGCGCTGGGATGAGCAGTTCTTC. Full variable domain (outside the CDR3, taken from reference TRBV5-1 and TRBJ2-1): KAGVTQTPRYLIKTRGQQVTLSCSPISGHRSVSWYQQTPGQGLQFLFEYFSETQRNKGNFPGRFSGRQFSNSRSEMNVSTLELGDSALYLCASSLENRGRWDEQFFGPGTRLTVL.

The DNA of the CDR3 is TGTGCCAGCAGCGAAGACAGGGTGGGGCGGACCGGGGAGCTGTTTTTT. Amino acids: CASSEDRVGRTGELFF. The chain combines TRBV9 with TRBJ2-2; 7 positions agree with TRBD1. CDR1 and CDR2 from the germline V gene are SGDLS and YYNGEE. The CDR3 is made up of 16 amino acids. V shed 3 bases, J shed 5 bases, and the junction held 10 bases outside the gene matches.

The chain recombines TRBV12-3 or TRBV12-4 with TRBJ1-2, with a weak D call TRBD1 (6 bases). Trimming left V 6 bases short and J 5 bases short, with 13 bases between. The CDR3 sequence is 13 residues long. The CDR3 nucleotides are TGTGCCAGCAGCACCGGGACAACGTATGGCTACACCTTC. Translating it yields CASSTGTTYGYTF.

The chain has TRBV12-3 or TRBV12-4 and TRBJ2-5, with TRBD1 identical over 7 bases. The CDR3 has 13 amino acids. V trimming: 6 bases; J trimming: 2 bases; junction bases outside the gene matches: 3. Here the CDR3 DNA reads TGTGCCAGCAGCTCAGGGGGTCAAGAGACCCAGTACTTC. This encodes CASSSGGQETQYF.

The chain uses TRBV19 and TRBJ2-5; D may be TRBD1 (6 bases). This CDR3 is built from 18 residues. The germline V and J ends were trimmed by 3 bases and 4 bases, with 24 bases remaining between them. CDR1 is LNHDA and CDR2 is SQIVND in the germline V gene (reference sequence). The CDR3 sequence is CASSIVQGDALGGETQYF. CDR3 coding DNA: TGTGCCAGTAGTATTGTACAGGGAGACGCCCTCGGAGGAGAGACCCAGTACTTC.

DNA for the CDR3: TGTGCCAGTAGTATAGTATTCGGGACTCCTGGGGATACGCAGTATTTT. Protein product: CASSIVFGTPGDTQYF. This chain joins TRBV19 and TRBJ2-3; perhaps TRBD2 as D (6 bases). CDR3 length equals 16 residues. The V end was cut by 1 base, the J end by 6 bases, with 17 bases between. From germline, CDR1 is LNHDA and CDR2 SQIVND (reference sequence).

V is TRBV13 and J is TRBJ2-3; D uncertain. The germline gives CDR1 PRHDT, CDR2 FYEKMQ (reference sequence). There are 17 residues in the CDR3. With 3 bases removed from V and 3 bases from J, the gap between germline ends came to 19 bases. The CDR3 sequence: CASSFGLEVFTTDTQYF. CDR3 sequence (DNA): TGTGCCAGCAGCTTCGGTTTAGAGGTTTTTACAACAGATACGCAGTATTTT.

This clone has just a few counts. V usage is TRBV10-3 and J usage is TRBJ1-6, with 7 bases fitting TRBD1. CDR1 is ENHRY, CDR2 SYGVKD, per germline. This CDR3 spans 14 amino acids. J was trimmed by 5 bases and V by 8 bases; bases with no gene match: 6. The CDR3 bases are TGTGCCATCCGGGACAGCAAGAATAATTCACCCCTCCACTTT. It is translated as CAIRDSKNNSPLHF.

This clone was picked up one time. This sequence joins TRBV7-9 and TRBJ2-2; 8 nucleotides line up with TRBD1. This CDR3 is 16 amino acids long. Trimming removed 2 bases from V and 5 bases from J; junction bases left unmatched: 7. CDR1 is SEHNR, CDR2 FQNEAQ, per germline (reference sequence). CDR3 nucleotide sequence: TGTGCCAGCAGCTTAACTCCCAGGGGGCGAACCGGGGAGCTGTTTTTT. Amino acid sequence: CASSLTPRGRTGELFF.